This entry lists 25 T cell receptor beta chains sequenced from one sample in a study of T cells after yellow fever vaccination. From the 5' RACE reads, TCRdb called clonotypes with MiXCR, one entry per CDR3 protein. Of about 10,000 distinct CDR3 sequences in the sample, 4.5% to 5.5% are singletons; the top ten hold about 1.5%. The sequences come from PBMCs, either bulk or a sorted T-cell subset (CD4+, CD8+, memory, or dextramer-sorted; not recorded which), collected approximately 16 days after the first yellow fever vaccination. The receptors come from a man between 18 and 29 years old who received the YFV17D yellow fever vaccine.

Ten or more counts support this clonotype. The chain uses TRBV12-3 or TRBV12-4 and TRBJ2-5; no firm D call. V gave up 5 bases and J gave up 0 bases, with 10 bases separating them. The CDR3 runs to 14 residues. In DNA, the CDR3 is TGTGCCAGCAGTACCATCCCCAACCAAGAGACCCAGTACTTC. Its translation is CASSTIPNQETQYF.

This clonotype was counted ten times or more. V usage is TRBV5-1 and J usage is TRBJ2-5, with D perhaps given as TRBD1 or TRBD2 (5 bases each). Germline CDR1 and CDR2: SGHRS and YFSETQ. This CDR3 region has 14 residues. The V end lost 4 bases, the J end lost 1 base, and 11 bases lay between the germline ends. The CDR3 sequence: CASSRDGSQETQYF. The CDR3 DNA follows: TGCGCCAGCAGCCGGGACGGCTCCCAAGAGACCCAGTACTTC.

This clonotype was detected ten times or more. V gene TRBV7-7 combines with J gene TRBJ1-1; possible D gene TRBD1, 5 bases. This CDR3 has 13 amino acids. Between the trimmed V and J ends, which lost 1 base and 4 bases, there was a span of 7 bases. Germline V gene sequence: CDR1 SSHAT, CDR2 FNYEAQ (reference sequence). Here the CDR3 reads CASSLERGTEAFF. In DNA, the CDR3 is TGTGCCAGCAGCTTAGAGAGGGGCACTGAAGCTTTCTTT.

This clonotype was observed at least ten times. The V gene is TRBV12-3 or TRBV12-4, the J gene TRBJ1-6, with D tentatively TRBD1 (6 bases). This CDR3 is 13 amino acids long. The ends were cut back, 6 bases at V and 7 bases at J, with 10 bases in the middle. CDR3 sequence reads: CASSQGRNSPLHF. CDR3 DNA sequence: TGTGCCAGCAGCCAGGGGCGCAATTCACCCCTCCACTTT.

This clonotype was seen ten or more times. The rearrangement uses TRBV7-9 and TRBJ1-6, with D possibly matching TRBD1 (5 bases). The CDR3 length is 12 residues. V dropped 6 bases and J dropped 8 bases, with 8 bases sitting between them. Germline CDR1 SEHNR, CDR2 FQNEAQ (reference sequence). The CDR3 loop is CASRQQDSPLHF. The CDR3, as DNA: TGTGCCAGCAGACAACAGGATTCACCCCTCCACTTT.

This clonotype appeared many times. V and J are TRBV29-1 and TRBJ2-1; 14 nucleotides match TRBD2. The CDR3 consists of 16 residues. The junction had 8 bases not matched to a gene; V was cut back by 5 bases and J by 5 bases. Germline lookup yields CDR1 SQVTM and CDR2 ANQGSEA. The CDR3 here is CSVFRTSGGSHNEQFF. The CDR3 nucleotides are TGCAGCGTTTTTCGGACTAGCGGGGGGTCCCACAATGAGCAGTTCTTC.

In its sample, this clonotype was seen many times. The chain couples TRBV14 to TRBJ2-1; tentatively, D is TRBD2 (5 bases). Germline values: CDR1 SGHDN, CDR2 FVKESK. The CDR3 consists of 14 residues. V gave up 4 bases and J gave up 3 bases, with 10 bases separating them. The CDR3 loop reads CASSRTGLYNEQFF. The CDR3 nucleotides are TGTGCCAGCAGCCGGACTGGGCTCTACAATGAGCAGTTCTTC.

This clonotype was recorded at least ten times. V usage is TRBV11-2 and J usage is TRBJ1-2; no clear D. CDR1 and CDR2 (germline): SGHAT, FQNNGV. V lost 0 bases and J lost 7, with 12 bases in between. The CDR3 runs to 14 residues. The CDR3 region has the DNA TGTGCCAGCAGCTTAGATCTACAATATCGTGGCTACACCTTC. Translated: CASSLDLQYRGYTF.

Judged by abundance, this clonotype is medium-sized. The genes are TRBV12-3 or TRBV12-4 and TRBJ2-1, with D possibly TRBD1 on 5 matching bases. V lost 4 bases and J 7 bases, leaving 14 bases between the germline ends. There are 14 residues in the CDR3. CDR3 bases: TGTGCCAGCAGTTCAGGGAAGGGTCGGAATGAGCAGTTCTTC. It codes for CASSSGKGRNEQFF.

In this sample, this clonotype is medium-sized (0.01 to 0.1%). The V and J genes are TRBV5-1 and TRBJ2-7; 10 bases are shared with TRBD1. Germline CDR1 and CDR2: SGHRS and YFSETQ. The junction had 5 bases not matched to a gene; V was cut back by 7 bases and J by 4 bases. The CDR3 is 13 residues long. The chain's CDR3 is CASRRDRGYEQYF. The CDR3 DNA reads TGCGCCAGCCGTCGGGACAGGGGTTACGAGCAGTACTTC.

This chain uses TRBV2 with TRBJ2-1; TRBD2 matches at 10 bases. The trim removed 10 bases at V and 2 bases at J, leaving 17 bases unmatched. This CDR3 contains 18 residues. Germline lookup yields CDR1 SNHLY and CDR2 FYNNEI. DNA for the CDR3: TGTGCCATCTGCCCAGCGGGGGGGCCGTCCAATCCCTACAATGAGCAGTTCTTC. It codes for CAICPAGGPSNPYNEQFF.

This clonotype was recorded many times. The chain links TRBV12-3 or TRBV12-4 to TRBJ1-1; D is possibly TRBD1 (5 bases). Trimming removed 6 bases from V and 7 bases from J, with 9 bases in between. The CDR3 extends over 11 amino acids. The CDR3 coding sequence is TGTGCCAGCAGCTTGACAGATGAAGCTTTCTTT. Translating it yields CASSLTDEAFF.

There are many counts of this clonotype. The rearrangement joins TRBV7-2 to TRBJ1-2; 7 bases agree with TRBD1. The CDR3 length is 14 residues. Germline CDR1 and CDR2: SGHTA and FQGNSA. Trimming removed 5 bases from V and 4 bases from J; junction bases left unmatched: 7. Written as DNA, the CDR3 is TGTGCCAGCAGCCCTACAGGGGCCCTCTATGGCTACACCTTC. This translates into CASSPTGALYGYTF. Full variable domain (missing parts from reference TRBV7-2 and TRBJ1-2): GAGVSQSPSNKVTEKGKDVELRCDPISGHTALYWYRQSLGQGLEFLIYFQGNSAPDKSGLPSDRFSAERTGGSVSTLTIQRTQQEDSAVYLCASSPTGALYGYTFGSGTRLTVV.

This clonotype is medium-sized in the sample. The rearrangement joins TRBV3-1 to TRBJ2-5, with D possibly being TRBD1 (5 bases). In germline, CDR1 is LGHDT, CDR2 YNNKEL (reference sequence). Trimming took off 3 bases at V and 6 bases at J, with 20 bases between the two ends. The CDR3 runs to 16 residues. The CDR3 DNA follows: TGTGCCAGCAGCCATCGGACGCGTGCAGGGTTGAAGACCCAGTACTTC. Amino acids: CASSHRTRAGLKTQYF.

Within the sample, this clonotype is medium-sized. V and J are TRBV29-1 and TRBJ2-5, with TRBD2 identical over 8 bases. Germline CDR1 and CDR2: SQVTM and ANQGSEA. J lost 3 bases, V lost 7 bases, and 4 bases had no gene match. The CDR3 consists of 12 residues. The CDR3 nucleotides read TGCAGCGCGGGGGGGGCGAAAGAGACCCAGTACTTC. Its protein product is CSAGGAKETQYF.

Ten or more counts support this clonotype. The chain combines TRBV5-1 with TRBJ1-2, with D maybe TRBD1 (6 bases). Looked up from germline, CDR1 is SGHRS and CDR2 is YFSETQ. This CDR3 region has 15 residues. V gave up 0 bases and J gave up 3 bases, with 12 bases separating them. The CDR3 nucleotides are TGCGCCAGCAGCTTGGAAAGGGGGACCTACTATGGCTACACCTTC. Its protein is CASSLERGTYYGYTF. Full variable domain (rest looked up from reference TRBV5-1 and TRBJ1-2): KAGVTQTPRYLIKTRGQQVTLSCSPISGHRSVSWYQQTPGQGLQFLFEYFSETQRNKGNFPGRFSGRQFSNSRSEMNVSTLELGDSALYLCASSLERGTYYGYTFGSGTRLTVV.

This clonotype has at least ten counts. The chain employs TRBV7-9 and TRBJ1-3; 9 nucleotides agree with TRBD1. Germline CDR1 reads SEHNR; CDR2 reads FQNEAQ (reference sequence). Trimming at V came to 5 bases and at J to 1 base, leaving 9 bases not matched to a gene. This CDR3 has 17 residues. CDR3 nucleotide sequence: TGTGCCAGCAGCCGCTTAGAGGGACAGGGTTCTGGAAACACCATATATTTT. This gives the protein CASSRLEGQGSGNTIYF.

The V and J genes are TRBV5-6 and TRBJ2-1; D is possibly TRBD2 (6 bases). The V and J ends lost 0 bases and 7 bases respectively, with 20 bases between them. CDR3 size: 17 residues. Germline loops: CDR1 SGHDT, CDR2 YYEEEE. CDR3: CASSLGGVSGSLNEQFF. CDR3 nucleotide sequence: TGTGCCAGCAGCTTGGGGGGAGTGAGCGGGTCACTGAATGAGCAGTTCTTC.

This clonotype was recorded at least ten times. This chain uses TRBV6-5 with TRBJ1-2, with 7 bases matching TRBD1. The germline V gene encodes CDR1 MNHEY and CDR2 SVGAGI. The CDR3 spans 15 residues. J lost 5 bases, V lost 0 bases, and 6 bases had no gene match. The CDR3 spells CASSYSWTGTYGYTF. In DNA form, the CDR3 reads TGTGCCAGCAGTTACTCGTGGACAGGCACTTATGGCTACACCTTC.

This clonotype was detected many times. The V gene is TRBV11-2, the J gene TRBJ1-2, with a tentative D call TRBD1 (5 bases). CDR1 and CDR2 (germline): SGHAT, FQNNGV. Between the trimmed V and J ends, which lost 8 bases and 2 bases, there was a span of 12 bases. CDR3 length: 13 residues. The CDR3, as DNA: TGTGCCAGCGCGGGGCCAGGGAACTATGGCTACACCTTC. Its protein is CASAGPGNYGYTF.

This clonotype was observed a single time. A much larger clone sits a single nucleotide away, making a read error possible. The chain is built from TRBV28 and TRBJ1-1; no definite D call. The CDR3 sequence is 11 residues long. Germline CDR1 MDHEN, CDR2 SYDVKM. The CDR3 loop is CVSTNQGRAFF. The CDR3, as DNA: TGTGTCAGCACAAATCAAGGGAGAGCTTTCTTT.

This clonotype was counted at least ten times. The V and J genes are TRBV28 and TRBJ1-6, with D unclear. The CDR3 extends over 12 amino acids. V lost 3 bases and J lost 10, with 7 bases in between. From germline, CDR1 is MDHEN and CDR2 SYDVKM. In DNA form, the CDR3 reads TGTGCCAGCAGTTTTCGCAGCTCACCCCTCCACTTT. Translated: CASSFRSSPLHF.

This clonotype counts as medium-sized. The V call is TRBV6-5, the J call TRBJ1-2; 9 bases map to TRBD1. The CDR3 covers 14 residues. In germline, CDR1 is MNHEY, CDR2 SVGAGI. The V gene end was trimmed by 4 bases and the J gene end by 4 bases; junction bases not matched to a gene: 4. The CDR3 bases are TGTGCCAGCAGTTTGTTGACAGGGGGCTATGGCTACACCTTC. Amino acids: CASSLLTGGYGYTF.

The sample holds many counts of this clonotype. The chain has TRBV7-2 and TRBJ2-3, with D possibly TRBD2 on 6 matching bases. CDR3 length equals 14 residues. Germline V lookup: CDR1 SGHTA, CDR2 FQGNSA. V lost 7 bases, J lost 0 bases, and 11 bases lay in between. The CDR3 spells CASTPGTSTDTQYF. In DNA, the CDR3 is TGTGCCAGCACGCCAGGGACTAGCACAGATACGCAGTATTTT.

This clonotype was recorded a few times. The chain employs TRBV14 and TRBJ2-1; D is ambiguous. CDR3 length: 14 residues. V lost 2 bases and J lost 10, with 15 bases in between. The germline gives CDR1 SGHDN, CDR2 FVKESK. CDR3 bases: TGTGCCAGCAGCCAACTCTTAGGCCGACTGGAGCAGTTCTTC. Protein sequence: CASSQLLGRLEQFF.